One TCR beta chain is described in this entry. This record comes from a study of blood T cell repertoires in COVID-19. Study information: Acute and convalescent COVID-19 specimens originated in the United States, Italy and Spain. Nucleic acid was either cDNA or gDNA, and it came from T cells, B-cell-depleted T cells, or PBMCs.

Authors' data handling: Reference gene primer amplification gave estimated nucleated cell counts. The assay was immunoSEQ multiplex PCR, and TCRdb's table has in-frame clones only and misses some. Clone size and V and J calls were adopted from that table, with D and trimming inferred from the DNA. The table lists about 36,000 clones, 70% to 90% of them singletons. V lost 4 bases to trimming and J lost 6 bases, with 16 bases between them. The CDR3 consists of 16 residues. From germline, CDR1 is SGHAT and CDR2 FQDESV (reference sequence). The chain joins TRBV11-1 to TRBJ1-6; no reliable D call. The sequence derives from a human donor in a cohort sampled during active COVID-19. The specimen was peripheral blood. The CDR3 spells CASSSLGRELNSPLHF. CDR3 coding DNA: TGTGCCAGCAGCTCCCTCGGACGGGAACTTAATTCACCCCTCCACTTT.